This TCR beta chain was sequenced for a study of blood T cell repertoires in COVID-19. In the study overall: Donors in the United States, Italy and Spain gave samples during acute or convalescent COVID-19. PBMCs, B-cell-depleted T cells, or T cells were the source of the cDNA or gDNA that made up the material.

Authors' processing steps: Estimated nucleated cell counts came from reference gene primer amplification. Repertoires were generated with immunoSEQ multiplex PCR, while TCRdb's copy carries only in-frame clones and drops some. The V and J calls and clone size were taken over from that table, and D and trimming were inferred from the DNA. The profile covers approximately 100,000 clones, with 81% appearing a single time and more than 9% taken by the ten largest. The CDR3 extends over 13 amino acids. The germline CDR1 and CDR2 sequences are SQVTM and ANQGSEA. V was trimmed by 2 bases and J by 5 bases, leaving 12 bases between them.

The gene calls are TRBV29-1 and TRBJ1-2; maybe TRBD1 (6 bases). The sample was peripheral blood. The sequence was collected from a human donor in a cohort sampled during active COVID-19. This chain's CDR3 is CSVEPGQGYGYTF. DNA of the CDR3: TGCAGCGTTGAACCGGGGCAGGGGTATGGCTACACCTTC.